Below are 15 T cell receptor beta chains sequenced from a single sample in a study of human T cells and chemical hapten exposure. Researchers extracted total RNA from unfractionated whole blood. Via MiXCR, TCRdb re-called the 5' RACE reads, giving one row per CDR3 protein. The sample lists tens of thousands of distinct CDR3 sequences, under 10% occurring once. These receptors were obtained from a male donor in good health.

The V gene is TRBV24-1, the J gene TRBJ2-1; D unresolved. The germline V gene encodes CDR1 KGHDR and CDR2 SFDVKD. Trimming stripped 7 bases from V and 4 bases from J, with 7 bases between. The CDR3 extends over 12 amino acids. The CDR3 region has the DNA TGTGCCACCAGCGAAGGATACAATGAGCAGTTCTTC. It codes for CATSEGYNEQFF.

This clonotype was observed a few times. The rearrangement links TRBV29-1 to TRBJ1-1, with unresolved D. The CDR3 loop spans 13 amino acids. Deletions cut 2 bases from V and 0 bases from J, with 7 bases between. Germline V gene lookup returns CDR1 SQVTM and CDR2 ANQGSEA. CDR3 coding DNA: TGCAGCGTTGAACAGCTCATGAACACTGAAGCTTTCTTT. Protein product: CSVEQLMNTEAFF.

The V and J genes are TRBV7-3 and TRBJ2-1, with TRBD2 matching 10 bases. V trimming: 5 bases; J trimming: 4 bases; junction bases outside the gene matches: 5. Germline CDR1 SGHTA, CDR2 FQGTGA. The CDR3 covers 15 residues. This CDR3 reads CASSPVAGGYNEQFF. The CDR3 region has the DNA TGTGCCAGCAGCCCCGTAGCGGGGGGTTACAATGAGCAGTTCTTC.

This clonotype was seen more than once but under ten times. This chain connects TRBV2 to TRBJ2-1, with D unclear. The V and J ends lost 7 bases and 5 bases respectively, with 6 bases between them. The CDR3 consists of 11 residues. Looked up from germline, CDR1 is SNHLY and CDR2 is FYNNEI. The CDR3 here is CASKGNNEQFF. DNA for the CDR3: TGTGCCAGCAAAGGTAACAATGAGCAGTTCTTC.

The rearrangement uses TRBV5-1 and TRBJ2-1, with unresolved D. Germline values: CDR1 SGHRS, CDR2 YFSETQ. Trimming cost V 4 bases and J 3 bases, with 11 bases left between them. CDR3 length: 14 amino acids. The CDR3 loop reads CASSPSGDYNEQFF. Here the CDR3 DNA reads TGCGCCAGCAGCCCCTCTGGCGACTACAATGAGCAGTTCTTC.

For this clonotype: This may come from a read error, since a much larger clone is one base off. The J gene is TRBJ2-4, the V gene TRBV2; D remains ambiguous. The CDR3 extends over 12 amino acids. V shed 7 bases and J shed 5 bases, with 9 bases lying between them. Germline CDR1 SNHLY, CDR2 FYNNEI. CDR3 nucleotide sequence: TGTGCCAGCATTGGAAGCCAAAACATTCAGTACTTC. Translated, it gives CASIGSQNIQYF.

This clonotype was observed many times. The chain has TRBV5-1 and TRBJ1-1; 7 bases fit TRBD1. Trimming took 5 bases from V and 1 from J; bases not matched to a gene: 14. The germline V gene has CDR1 SGHRS and CDR2 YFSETQ. The CDR3 contains 17 residues. The CDR3 region is CASRKGRPGQTNTEAFF. The CDR3 region has the DNA TGCGCCAGCAGGAAGGGTCGCCCGGGACAGACGAACACTGAAGCTTTCTTT.

This sequence joins TRBV7-9 and TRBJ2-1; the D is unclear. Germline values: CDR1 SEHNR, CDR2 FQNEAQ (reference sequence). The CDR3 consists of 12 residues. Trimming stripped 3 bases from V and 9 bases from J, with 9 bases between. The CDR3: CASSLPLGEQFF. The CDR3 DNA reads TGTGCCAGCAGCTTGCCCCTTGGTGAGCAGTTCTTC. The full variable domain, its missing parts supplied by reference TRBV7-9 and TRBJ2-1, is DTGVSQNPRHKITKRGQNVTFRCDPISEHNRLYWYRQTLGQGPEFLTYFQNEAQLEKSRLLSDRFSAERPKGSFSTLEIQRTEQGDSAMYLCASSLPLGEQFFGPGTRLTVL.

The chain recombines TRBV20-1 with TRBJ1-4, with TRBD1 identical over 8 bases. CDR1 DFQATT and CDR2 SNEGSKA come from the germline V gene (reference sequence). With V trimmed by 3 bases and J by 3 bases, 6 bases remained unmatched. The CDR3 loop spans 15 amino acids. The CDR3 DNA sequence: TGCAGTGCTAGTGTACCGGGACAGGCTAATGAAAAACTGTTTTTT. This encodes CSASVPGQANEKLFF.

This clonotype was detected ten times or more. The chain couples TRBV5-1 to TRBJ2-5; D is possibly TRBD1 (6 bases). V was shortened by 3 bases and J by 0 bases, with 15 bases between the two germline ends. CDR1 is SGHRS, CDR2 YFSETQ, per germline. CDR3 length equals 16 residues. DNA for the CDR3: TGCGCCAGCAGCTGGGCCGGGACACAACACCAAGAGACCCAGTACTTC. Its translation: CASSWAGTQHQETQYF. The entire variable domain, with the rest obtained from reference TRBV5-1 and TRBJ2-5, is as follows: KAGVTQTPRYLIKTRGQQVTLSCSPISGHRSVSWYQQTPGQGLQFLFEYFSETQRNKGNFPGRFSGRQFSNSRSEMNVSTLELGDSALYLCASSWAGTQHQETQYFGPGTRLLVL.

This clonotype was seen repeatedly, ten times or more. V usage is TRBV4-1 and J usage is TRBJ2-7, with 7 positions matching TRBD1. The CDR3 runs 13 residues. Germline V gives CDR1 MGHRA, CDR2 YSYEKL. V shed 2 bases, J shed 4 bases, and the junction held 2 bases outside the gene matches. The CDR3 sequence is CASSQQQGYEQYF. As DNA, the CDR3 is TGCGCCAGCAGCCAACAACAGGGGTACGAGCAGTACTTC.

The CDR3 nucleotides are TGCGCCAGCAGCGAAGATCCGGGACCCAGCACAGATACGCAGTATTTT. Its translation is CASSEDPGPSTDTQYF. V gene TRBV5-1 combines with J gene TRBJ2-3; D tentatively fits TRBD1 or TRBD2 (5 bases each). Germline-derived CDR1 and CDR2 are SGHRS and YFSETQ. This CDR3 contains 16 residues. V lost 4 bases and J lost 0, with 15 bases in between.

Only a few counts were recorded for this clonotype. The genes are TRBV18 and TRBJ2-5; TRBD1 might be the D (6 bases). Germline CDR1 KGHSH, CDR2 LQKENI. V lost 6 bases to trimming and J lost 0 bases, with 11 bases between them. This CDR3 spans 14 amino acids. The DNA for the CDR3 is TGTGCCAGCTCCGTCGGGACAAACCAAGAGACCCAGTACTTC. It translates to CASSVGTNQETQYF.

The rearrangement joins TRBV6-6 to TRBJ2-5; 10 bases match TRBD2. CDR3 length equals 18 residues. Germline V gives CDR1 MNHNY, CDR2 SVGAGI (reference sequence). Germline trimming cut 6 bases from V and 0 bases from J; bases unmatched to any gene: 13. The CDR3 here is CASSFTGLADTYQETQYF. As DNA, the CDR3 is TGTGCCAGCAGCTTTACCGGACTAGCGGATACGTACCAAGAGACCCAGTACTTC.

Ten or more counts support this clonotype. The chain joins TRBV20-1 to TRBJ2-1; D perhaps matches TRBD2 (5 bases). V was pared by 4 bases and J by 7 bases, with 11 bases between. Germline V gives CDR1 DFQATT, CDR2 SNEGSKA (reference sequence). The CDR3 covers 12 residues. CDR3 loop: CSANRAGNEQFF. Here the CDR3 DNA reads TGCAGTGCTAACCGGGCGGGTAATGAGCAGTTCTTC.